The 21 T cell receptor beta chains in this list originate from one sample, sequenced in a study of blood T cell repertoires in COVID-19. The table came from immunoSEQ multiplex PCR; TCRdb's copy has only in-frame clones and leaves some out. The data show approximately 140,000 clones, over 80% seen once. Material: PBMCs or T cells enriched from blood (not recorded which). The receptors originated from a woman aged 50 to 60 who had been exposed to COVID-19.

This clone was seen a few times. The chain joins TRBV5-8 to TRBJ1-2, with D possibly matching TRBD1 (6 bases). V shed 1 base and J shed 8 bases, with 15 bases lying between them. The CDR3 has 14 residues. The V gene's germline CDR1 is SGHTS and CDR2 YDEGEE. CDR3 in amino acids: CASSLPGGASGYTF. DNA for the CDR3: TGTGCCAGCAGCTTGCCGGGGGGGGCAAGCGGCTACACCTTC.

The chain links TRBV7-8 to TRBJ2-7, with D perhaps TRBD2 (6 bases). From germline, CDR1 is SGHVS and CDR2 FQNEAQ. V dropped 5 bases and J dropped 6 bases, with 17 bases sitting between them. This CDR3 is 14 amino acids long. In DNA, the CDR3 is TGTGCCAGCAGCCCAAGACTAGGAGGTACCGAGCAGTACTTC. Protein sequence: CASSPRLGGTEQYF. Filled out from reference TRBV7-8 and TRBJ2-7, the complete variable domain reads GAGVSQSPRYKVAKRGQDVALRCDPISGHVSLFWYQQALGQGPEFLTYFQNEAQLDKSGLPSDRFFAERPEGSVSTLKIQRTQQEDSAVYLCASSPRLGGTEQYFGPGTRLTVT.

The V gene is TRBV9, the J gene TRBJ1-1, with D maybe TRBD1 (5 bases). Germline V gene data show CDR1 as SGDLS and CDR2 as YYNGEE. The V and J ends lost 4 bases and 3 bases respectively, with 16 bases between them. The CDR3 is 15 residues long. The chain's CDR3 is CASSLGAGRDTEAFF. CDR3 nucleotides: TGTGCCAGCAGCCTAGGGGCAGGGAGGGACACTGAAGCTTTCTTT.

The J gene is TRBJ1-5, the V gene TRBV10-1; possible D gene TRBD1, 6 bases. Trimming left V 9 bases short and J 0 bases short, with 15 bases between. CDR1 WNHNN and CDR2 SYGVQD come from the germline V gene (reference sequence). CDR3 size: 15 residues. The DNA for the CDR3 is TGCGCCAGTATACAGGGAAATCATAGCAATCAGCCCCAGCATTTT. It encodes CASIQGNHSNQPQHF.

This rearrangement joins TRBV5-4 to TRBJ2-3; D might be TRBD2 (6 bases). Trimming removed 3 bases from V and 2 bases from J, with 13 bases in between. The germline V gene encodes CDR1 SGHNT and CDR2 YYREEE (reference sequence). The CDR3 spans 15 residues. CDR3 amino acids: CASSSGVTHTDTQYF. The CDR3 DNA sequence: TGTGCCAGCAGCTCGGGAGTGACTCACACAGATACGCAGTATTTT.

The chain has TRBV5-1 and TRBJ2-7; 7 nucleotides match TRBD1. Germline CDR1 reads SGHRS; CDR2 reads YFSETQ. This CDR3 spans 15 amino acids. Unmatched junction bases numbered 6, after V lost 1 base and J lost 2 bases. The CDR3 bases are TGCGCCAGCAGCTTGAGGTCGACAGGGACCTACGAGCAGTACTTC. Amino acids: CASSLRSTGTYEQYF.

The gene calls are TRBV5-1 and TRBJ1-4; 8 nucleotides match TRBD1. The CDR3 has 16 amino acids. Germline lookup yields CDR1 SGHRS and CDR2 YFSETQ. Trimming cost V 4 bases and J 4 bases; bases outside gene matches: 9. For the CDR3, the DNA is TGCGCCAGCAGCGTAGGACAGGGCGCGAGTAATGAAAAACTGTTTTTT. Its translation is CASSVGQGASNEKLFF.

This clone was seen once. The gene calls are TRBV7-2 and TRBJ2-7; 8 bases fit TRBD1. The germline gives CDR1 SGHTA, CDR2 FQGNSA. The CDR3 has 14 amino acids. The ends lost 5 bases at V and 3 bases at J; junction bases unmatched: 6. As DNA, the CDR3 is TGTGCCAGCAGCGACCGGACAGGGAACTACGAGCAGTACTTC. This codes for CASSDRTGNYEQYF.

V gene TRBV7-6 combines with J gene TRBJ2-7; a weak D match, TRBD1 (9 bases). V was shortened by 5 bases and J by 2 bases, with 31 bases between the two germline ends. The CDR3 contains 20 residues. Germline assignment: CDR1 SGHVS and CDR2 FNYEAQ. The CDR3 loop reads CASSRTRDRAEAGDPYEQYF. The DNA for the CDR3 is TGTGCCAGCAGCCGAACCCGGGACAGGGCCGAAGCGGGGGACCCCTACGAGCAGTACTTC.

V is TRBV5-1 and J is TRBJ1-4; 7 bases line up with TRBD1. CDR1 is SGHRS, CDR2 YFSETQ, per germline. After removal of 3 bases from V and 5 bases from J, the junction contained 7 bases not matched to a gene. The CDR3 sequence is 15 residues long. The CDR3 DNA follows: TGCGCCAGCAGCTCACGACAGGGTTCGAATGAAAAACTGTTTTTT. This codes for CASSSRQGSNEKLFF.

The chain uses TRBV9 and TRBJ2-7; 10 bases align to TRBD1. From germline, CDR1 is SGDLS and CDR2 YYNGEE. V lost 2 bases and J lost 4; bases outside the gene matches: 6. The CDR3 is made up of 15 amino acids. The CDR3 spells CASSVEGQGTYEQYF. The CDR3 bases are TGTGCCAGCAGCGTGGAGGGACAGGGGACGTACGAGCAGTACTTC. The variable domain in full, completed from reference TRBV9 and TRBJ2-7, reads DSGVTQTPKHLITATGQRVTLRCSPRSGDLSVYWYQQSLDQGLQFLIQYYNGEERAKGNILERFSAQQFPDLHSELNLSSLELGDSALYFCASSVEGQGTYEQYFGPGTRLTVT.

The chain couples TRBV20-1 to TRBJ2-7; D may be TRBD2 (6 bases). V lost 3 bases, J lost 2 bases, and 17 bases lay in between. CDR3 length equals 15 residues. CDR1 is DFQATT, CDR2 SNEGSKA, per germline (reference sequence). CDR3 sequence (DNA): TGCAGTGCTAGTCTCCGGGGGAGAAGTACCTACGAGCAGTACTTC. Translation: CSASLRGRSTYEQYF.

The sample holds a few counts of this clone. The chain links TRBV7-9 to TRBJ1-6; D is unclear. Germline V CDR1 and CDR2: SEHNR, FQNEAQ (reference sequence). V was clipped by 1 base and J by 7 bases, with 8 bases between them. The CDR3 contains 14 residues. The CDR3 loop reads CASSLEGGNSPLHF. The CDR3 DNA sequence: TGTGCCAGCAGCTTAGAGGGAGGGAATTCACCCCTCCACTTT.

V is TRBV2 and J is TRBJ2-6, with D possibly matching TRBD1 (5 bases). V lost 7 bases and J lost 4, with 14 bases in between. The CDR3 extends over 15 amino acids. Germline CDR1 is SNHLY and CDR2 is FYNNEI. CDR3 coding DNA: TGTGCCAGCACGACAGCTCTTACGGGGGCCAACGTCCTGACTTTC. Protein: CASTTALTGANVLTF.

V is TRBV27 and J is TRBJ1-3, with TRBD1 matching over 7 bases. CDR1 MNHEY and CDR2 SMNVEV come from the germline V gene (reference sequence). The CDR3 has 14 amino acids. V lost 6 bases and J lost 2; bases outside the gene matches: 4. CDR3 protein: CASRHRGPGNTIYF. The CDR3 DNA follows: TGTGCCAGCAGACACAGGGGCCCTGGAAACACCATATATTTT.

In its sample, this clone was seen once. The gene calls are TRBV7-2 and TRBJ1-3; D is perhaps TRBD1 (5 bases). Trimming removed 1 base at V and 2 bases at J, with 12 bases between. The CDR3 consists of 16 residues. Germline CDR1 and CDR2: SGHTA and FQGNSA. The CDR3 here is CASSLGGGFPGNTIYF. The CDR3 bases are TGTGCCAGCAGCTTAGGCGGGGGGTTCCCTGGAAACACCATATATTTT.

The genes are TRBV7-2 and TRBJ1-6, with D tentatively TRBD1 (6 bases). V was pared by 1 base and J by 7 bases, with 14 bases between. Germline V gene data show CDR1 as SGHTA and CDR2 as FQGNSA. This CDR3 is built from 16 residues. The CDR3 is CASSLGNSQGNSPLHF. The CDR3 DNA follows: TGTGCCAGCAGCTTAGGGAATAGTCAGGGGAATTCACCCCTCCACTTT.

This CDR3 reads CASSRPPGGTQYF. In DNA form, the CDR3 reads TGTGCCAGCAGCCGCCCCCCCGGGGGAACCCAGTACTTC. This rearrangement joins TRBV14 to TRBJ2-5; D is perhaps TRBD2 (6 bases). Germline values: CDR1 SGHDN, CDR2 FVKESK. The V and J ends lost 4 bases and 8 bases respectively, with 14 bases between them. The CDR3 runs 13 residues.

The genes are TRBV12-3 or TRBV12-4 and TRBJ1-2; D not resolved. The CDR3 runs 13 residues. Trimming removed 2 bases from V and 7 bases from J, with 11 bases in between. The CDR3 DNA follows: TGTGCCAGCAGTTTAATCTCTGGGAGTGGCTACACCTTC. It is translated as CASSLISGSGYTF.

V and J are TRBV29-1 and TRBJ2-4, with TRBD1 as a possible D gene (6 bases). The length of the CDR3 is 15 residues. CDR1 is SQVTM and CDR2 is ANQGSEA in the germline V gene. The ends were cut back, 4 bases at V and 2 bases at J, with 15 bases in the middle. The CDR3 is CSVGDLTGPKNIQYF. The CDR3, as DNA: TGCAGCGTTGGGGACCTTACAGGGCCCAAAAACATTCAGTACTTC. Full variable domain (remainder filled in from reference TRBV29-1 and TRBJ2-4): SAVISQKPSRDICQRGTSLTIQCQVDSQVTMMFWYRQQPGQSLTLIATANQGSEATYESGFVIDKFPISRPNLTFSTLTVSNMSPEDSSIYLCSVGDLTGPKNIQYFGAGTRLSVL.

The chain carries TRBV5-1 and TRBJ1-2; 11 bases match TRBD1. The CDR3 is 14 residues long. J gave up 8 bases and V 3 bases, and 6 bases lay outside the gene matches. Germline CDR1 reads SGHRS; CDR2 reads YFSETQ. CDR3 residues: CASSSRTGGRGYTF. CDR3 sequence (DNA): TGCGCCAGCAGCTCAAGGACAGGGGGCCGAGGCTACACCTTC.